This T cell receptor beta chain comes out of a study of blood T cell repertoires in COVID-19. Looking at the study overall: Acute and convalescent COVID-19 specimens originated in the United States, Italy and Spain. The cDNA or gDNA used as material had been derived from T cells, B-cell-depleted T cells, or PBMCs.

In the original processing: The authors estimated nucleated cell counts from reference gene primer amplification. Profiled with immunoSEQ multiplex PCR; TCRdb holds only in-frame clones, not every one. The DNA gave D and trimming, while V, J and clone size come from that table. The data contain some 80,000 clones, around 74% of them singletons. This clone appeared a few times. Sequencing was done on a sample of peripheral blood. The sequence derives from an elderly woman with active or convalescent COVID-19.

CDR3 protein: CASSPKGDLNTEAFF. Here the CDR3 DNA reads TGTGCCAGCTCACCAAAGGGGGACCTGAACACTGAAGCTTTCTTT. V gene TRBV18 combines with J gene TRBJ1-1, with D perhaps TRBD1 (6 bases). The CDR3 totals 15 residues. Per germline, CDR1 KGHSH and CDR2 LQKENI. Trimming stripped 2 bases from V and 0 bases from J, with 10 bases between.